Below are 3 T cell receptor beta chains sequenced from a single sample in a study of blood T cell repertoires in COVID-19. TCRdb keeps only in-frame clones here, not all; method: immunoSEQ multiplex PCR. The sample has 110,000 or so clones; roughly 84% are singletons. Sequencing was performed on peripheral blood. Source of these receptors: a woman aged 45-60 years with acute or convalescent COVID-19.

The rearrangement links TRBV7-8 to TRBJ2-3, with D tentatively TRBD2 (6 bases). The ends were cut back, 11 bases at V and 0 bases at J, with 15 bases in the middle. This CDR3 comprises 14 residues. From germline, CDR1 is SGHVS and CDR2 FQNEAQ. Written as DNA, the CDR3 is TGTGCCGCCGGCGGGGCAATAAGCACAGATACGCAGTATTTT. Protein product: CAAGGAISTDTQYF.

The table lists this clone with a few counts. The chain employs TRBV2 and TRBJ1-2, with D unclear. Germline CDR1 and CDR2: SNHLY and FYNNEI. The length of the CDR3 is 15 residues. Deletions cut 1 base from V and 4 bases from J, with 13 bases between. CDR3 sequence (DNA): TGTGCCAGCAGTGAAGACTCCCCCCCGGGCTATGGCTACACCTTC. This encodes CASSEDSPPGYGYTF. Full variable domain (outside the CDR3, taken from reference TRBV2 and TRBJ1-2): EPEVTQTPSHQVTQMGQEVILRCVPISNHLYFYWYRQILGQKVEFLVSFYNNEISEKSEIFDDQFSVERPDGSNFTLKIRSTKLEDSAMYFCASSEDSPPGYGYTFGSGTRLTVV.

The CDR3 sequence is CASSFLAGSSYNEQFF. As DNA, the CDR3 is TGCGCCAGCAGCTTTCTAGCGGGGAGCTCCTACAATGAGCAGTTCTTC. The V call is TRBV5-1, the J call TRBJ2-1; TRBD2 matches 9 bases. The ends lost 2 bases at V and 0 bases at J; junction bases unmatched: 3. The CDR3 is 16 amino acids. In germline, CDR1 is SGHRS, CDR2 YFSETQ.